This T cell receptor beta chain was profiled in a study of blood T cell repertoires in COVID-19. Study-wide background: Acute and convalescent COVID-19 samples came from the United States, Italy and Spain. T cells, B-cell-depleted T cells, or PBMCs supplied cDNA or gDNA.

CDR1 and CDR2 (germline): LNHDA, SQIVND (reference sequence). Trimming removed 10 bases at V and 6 bases at J, with 13 bases between. This CDR3 spans 12 amino acids. In the authors' methods: Amplifying reference gene primers gave estimates of nucleated cell counts. TCRdb's copy holds only in-frame clones and misses some; the assay was immunoSEQ multiplex PCR. The V and J calls and clone size were taken over from that table, and D and trimming were inferred from the DNA. This sample has just over 250,000 clones, with about nine tenths found just once. Material: peripheral blood. The origin of this receptor is a man aged 35 to 55 who had recovered from COVID-19. The chain links TRBV19 to TRBJ1-5; D remains ambiguous. CDR3 bases: TGTGCCAAGTGGGGAGGGTCTCAGCCCCAGCATTTT. Protein: CAKWGGSQPQHF.